These 18 T cell receptor beta chains originate from one sample sequenced in a study of metastatic and nonmetastatic thyroid tumors. TCRdb re-called the PCR reads via MiXCR. The sample yields under 25,000 clones, over 25% seen once. The entire patient cohort was treatment-naive prior to thyroid surgery. Sequenced input: blood. Receptor source: a female donor with papillary thyroid cancer or a benign thyroid nodule (not recorded which). Some clones in this sample may be carry-over from other donors' samples.

This clone was observed once. At one end, the junction sequence differs from germline, possibly due to a read error. The V gene is TRBV11-3, the J gene TRBJ2-7; D not resolved. Germline V gives CDR1 SGHNT, CDR2 YENEEA. CDR3 length: 14 amino acids. Here the CDR3 DNA reads TGTGCCAGCGGGCTTAGGAGCTGCCCCTACGAGCATTACTTC. Translated, it gives CASGLRSCPYEHYF. The full variable domain, completed using reference TRBV11-3 and TRBJ2-7, is EAGVVQSPRYKIIEKKQPVAFWCNPISGHNTLYWYLQNLGQGPELLIRYENEEAVDDSQLPKDRFSAERLKGVDSTLKIQPAELGDSAVYLCASGLRSCPYEHYFGPGTRLTVT.

This clone is termed large (0.1 to 1%). The CDR3 spells CASSLEYVPGNTIYF. As DNA, the CDR3 is TGTGCCAGCAGTTTAGAGTACGTGCCTGGAAACACCATATATTTT. The genes are TRBV28 and TRBJ1-3; D gene unclear. The CDR3 sequence is 15 residues long. Per the germline V gene, CDR1 is MDHEN and CDR2 is SYDVKM. V was cut by 2 bases and J by 2 bases, with 10 bases left in between.

The V and J genes are TRBV5-1 and TRBJ1-2; the D gene is possibly TRBD1 (5 bases). The CDR3 contains 16 residues. The V end was cut by 0 bases, the J end by 3 bases, with 15 bases between. Germline V gene lookup returns CDR1 SGHRS and CDR2 YFSETQ. The CDR3 reads CASSLAPGNRYYGYTF. In nucleotides, the CDR3 is TGCGCCAGCAGCTTGGCCCCAGGGAACAGGTACTATGGCTACACCTTC. Complete variable domain (other parts from reference TRBV5-1 and TRBJ1-2): KAGVTQTPRYLIKTRGQQVTLSCSPISGHRSVSWYQQTPGQGLQFLFEYFSETQRNKGNFPGRFSGRQFSNSRSEMNVSTLELGDSALYLCASSLAPGNRYYGYTFGSGTRLTVV.

This clone occurred many times. J is TRBJ1-4 and V is TRBV30; 8 positions agree with TRBD1. Germline lookup yields CDR1 GTSNPN and CDR2 SVGIG (reference sequence). CDR3 length equals 16 residues. Trimming removed 0 bases from V and 3 bases from J; junction bases left unmatched: 6. The CDR3 DNA follows: TGTGCCTGGAGTGTAAGGACAGGGAAGGCTAATGAAAAACTGTTTTTT. Its translation is CAWSVRTGKANEKLFF.

Relative to its sample, this clone is medium-sized (0.01 to 0.1%). The rearrangement joins TRBV12-3 or TRBV12-4 to TRBJ1-1; D gene ambiguous. The CDR3 contains 13 residues. Trimming removed 2 bases from V and 1 base from J, with 5 bases in between. DNA for the CDR3: TGTGCCAGCAGTTTACGGGCGAACACTGAAGCTTTCTTT. Translating it yields CASSLRANTEAFF.

Points on this clone: Distinct nucleotide sequences in the sample also encode this CDR3. The chain combines TRBV11-1 with TRBJ2-2; possibly TRBD2 for D (5 bases). V was pared by 0 bases and J by 4 bases, with 15 bases between. The CDR3 spans 17 residues. Germline assignment: CDR1 SGHAT and CDR2 FQDESV (reference sequence). The CDR3 nucleotides are TGTGCCAGCAGCTTAGCCGTTGGCGGAGGAGGCACCGGGGAGCTGTTTTTT. Amino acids: CASSLAVGGGGTGELFF. The full variable domain, its missing parts supplied by reference TRBV11-1 and TRBJ2-2, is EAEVAQSPRYKITEKSQAVAFWCDPISGHATLYWYRQILGQGPELLVQFQDESVVDDSQLPKDRFSAERLKGVDSTLKIQPAELGDSAMYLCASSLAVGGGGTGELFFGEGSRLTVL.

This chain uses TRBV4-3 with TRBJ2-5; 8 bases match TRBD2. Looked up from germline, CDR1 is LGHNA and CDR2 is YSLEER. Trimming removed 2 bases from V and 2 bases from J; junction bases left unmatched: 10. The CDR3 loop spans 17 amino acids. DNA for the CDR3: TGCGCCAGCAGCCAAACTATTTTAGCGGGATCTCAAGAGACCCAGTACTTC. Translating it yields CASSQTILAGSQETQYF.

A note on this clone: Being one base from a much bigger clone, this may be a read error. The CDR3 reads CTSSLEGQGPNQPQHF. In DNA, the CDR3 is TGTACCAGCAGCTTAGAGGGACAGGGGCCCAATCAGCCCCAGCATTTT. The chain has TRBV11-2 and TRBJ1-5; 10 bases map to TRBD1. The germline V gene has CDR1 SGHAT and CDR2 FQNNGV. The CDR3 loop spans 16 amino acids.

By share, this clone counts as medium-sized. The CDR3 sequence: CASTRSGVRQPQHF. In DNA form, the CDR3 reads TGTGCCAGTACCCGGTCAGGGGTACGCCAGCCCCAGCATTTT. The chain is built from TRBV19 and TRBJ1-5, with D perhaps TRBD1 (6 bases). The CDR3 runs to 14 residues. Germline values: CDR1 LNHDA, CDR2 SQIVND (reference sequence). Deletions cut 7 bases from V and 7 bases from J, with 17 bases between.

The chain links TRBV7-3 to TRBJ2-5, with TRBD1 identical over 9 bases. The CDR3 extends over 14 amino acids. Losses at the gene ends were 5 bases for V and 4 bases for J; bases not matched to a gene: 5. CDR1 is SGHTA, CDR2 FQGTGA, per germline. CDR3 in DNA: TGTGCCAGCAGCGTTACAGGGGGCGCAGAGACCCAGTACTTC. Its protein product is CASSVTGGAETQYF.

By proportion, this clone is medium-sized. The chain couples TRBV12-3 or TRBV12-4 to TRBJ1-1; unclear D gene. The V gene lost 2 bases and the J gene lost 1 base, with 5 bases spanning the gap. The CDR3 has 13 amino acids. The CDR3 nucleotides read TGTGCCAGCAGTTTAAAAGGGAACACTGAAGCTTTCTTT. This translates into CASSLKGNTEAFF.

This clone is deemed large (0.1 to 1%). This sequence joins TRBV6-1 and TRBJ1-3; D gene uncertain. Trimming left V 0 bases short and J 4 bases short, with 7 bases between. Germline-derived CDR1 and CDR2 are MNHNS and SASEGT. The CDR3 totals 14 residues. CDR3 region: CASSEATSGNTIYF. CDR3 DNA sequence: TGTGCCAGCAGTGAAGCGACCTCCGGAAACACCATATATTTT.

This chain links TRBV18 with TRBJ2-3; D not certain. This CDR3 has 16 residues. The V gene lost 6 bases and the J gene lost 2 bases, with 18 bases spanning the gap. Germline V gives CDR1 KGHSH, CDR2 LQKENI. The CDR3 region has the DNA TGTGCCAGCTCCTGGAATCCCACATATTACACAGATACGCAGTATTTT. Amino acid sequence: CASSWNPTYYTDTQYF. Complete variable domain (other parts from reference TRBV18 and TRBJ2-3): NAGVMQNPRHLVRRRGQEARLRCSPMKGHSHVYWYRQLPEEGLKFMVYLQKENIIDESGMPKERFSAEFPKEGPSILRIQQVVRGDSAAYFCASSWNPTYYTDTQYFGPGTRLTVL.

The J gene is TRBJ1-1, the V gene TRBV20-1, with D unclear. V gave up 4 bases and J gave up 1 base, with 7 bases separating them. This CDR3 has 12 residues. Germline V gives CDR1 DFQATT, CDR2 SNEGSKA (reference sequence). This CDR3 reads CSANRRNTEAFF. Here the CDR3 DNA reads TGCAGTGCTAACCGACGGAACACTGAAGCTTTCTTT.

In this sample, this clone turned up many times. This chain connects TRBV7-9 to TRBJ1-2; no reliable D call. Per germline, CDR1 SEHNR and CDR2 FQNEAQ (reference sequence). CDR3 length: 14 residues. With 1 base removed from V and 4 bases from J, the gap between germline ends came to 10 bases. DNA of the CDR3: TGTGCCAGCAGCTTAGGGGTCCGCTCCTATGGCTACACCTTC. Encoded protein: CASSLGVRSYGYTF.

This clone came up many times. The gene calls are TRBV29-1 and TRBJ1-1; D perhaps matches TRBD1 (6 bases). V was trimmed by 0 bases and J by 0 bases, leaving 17 bases between them. The CDR3 runs 17 residues. The germline V gene has CDR1 SQVTM and CDR2 ANQGSEA. The CDR3 is CSVEERGRAPMNTEAFF. The CDR3 DNA follows: TGCAGCGTTGAAGAAAGGGGGAGGGCCCCAATGAACACTGAAGCTTTCTTT.

The chain uses TRBV10-2 and TRBJ1-5; TRBD1 aligns across 8 bases. The CDR3 has 16 amino acids. Germline CDR1 reads WSHSY; CDR2 reads SAAADI. V was pared by 5 bases and J by 0 bases, with 6 bases of the junction left unmatched. The CDR3 sequence is CASSTTGDSSNQPQHF. The CDR3 nucleotides read TGCGCCAGCAGTACGACAGGGGATTCTAGCAATCAGCCCCAGCATTTT.

Many counts were recorded for this clone. The V gene is TRBV28, the J gene TRBJ1-5, with 7 bases fitting TRBD1. Germline trimming cut 7 bases from V and 6 bases from J; bases unmatched to any gene: 9. Germline CDR1 is MDHEN and CDR2 is SYDVKM. This CDR3 is built from 14 residues. The CDR3 is CASTLARGPQPQHF. The CDR3 bases are TGTGCCAGCACCTTAGCGAGGGGGCCTCAGCCCCAGCATTTT.